This T cell receptor beta chain was recovered during a study of blood T cell repertoires in COVID-19 (dated by TCRdb to 2018 to 2020). Looking at the study overall: Samples covering the acute and convalescent phases of COVID-19 were provided by collaborators in the United States, Italy and Spain. The prospective study material was composed of cDNA or gDNA derived from T cells, B-cell-depleted T cells, or PBMCs. Subjects who had been exposed to COVID-19, were actively infected with it, or had recovered from it provided the deeply sampled blood TCRbeta repertoires that made up the dataset. The repertoires were released in a freely available public database intended as a resource for research on the immune response to SARS-CoV-2. The samples were drawn from the first 160 participants of the ongoing ImmuneRACE study and from over a thousand subjects provided by 6 global collaborators. A de-identified subject ID, COVID-19 status, age in years and sex were almost always included in the sample metadata. Where available, HLA class I and class II types were taken from metadata supplied by the sample provider and were not determined by assay-based typing. Overall study outcomes, separate from this receptor: The quantity of clinical and demographic metadata differed by source and by participant and was supplied without curation.

The immunoSEQ Assay, a bias-controlled multiplex PCR, was used to amplify TCRbeta CDR3 regions from genomic DNA. Processing in the source paper ran as follows. The number of nucleated cells in each sample was estimated from the amplification of reference gene primers within the assay. To quantify the absolute abundance of each unique TCRbeta CDR3 rearrangement, sequence reads were collapsed and filtered. For each sample, productive Simpson clonality was calculated by taking the square root of Simpson's diversity index across productive rearrangements. TCRdb took this table from immuneACCESS and kept in-frame rearrangements with V and J called. Such tables lack part of the clones; where checked against another copy, unresolved V genes explain under half of the gap, and the rest is unexplained. V and J calls and clone size are given by that table; D and trimming were obtained from the DNA. The sample table shows a few hundred thousand clones, and 85% to 90% are seen once. Approximately 1.8% of the sample lies in the top ten.

For this clone: The specificity of this receptor is unknown. No base qualities exist here, and no much larger clone lies one base off it.

Participants in the prospective study were enrolled through a virtual design, were aged roughly 18 to 100 years, and lived in under 25 United States geographic areas. In the prospective study, cohorts were assigned on the basis of participant-reported clinical history obtained from a screening survey and a study questionnaire. ImmuneRACE Cohort 3 recovered participants were defined by two consecutive negative NP/OP PCR tests, healthcare professional clearance, or symptom resolution. Each participant in the prospective study had whole blood, serum and a nasopharyngeal or oropharyngeal swab collected by mobile phlebotomists. Additional blood draws and questionnaires over an approximately two-month period could optionally be provided by prospective study participants. Before DNA extraction, prospective study blood samples were shipped either frozen or at room temperature. Trimming takes 4 bases off V and 3 bases off J; junction bases not matched to a gene: 4. Counted from cysteine to phenylalanine, this CDR3 has 14 amino acids. Kept here is only the CDR3 DNA, which spans 42 bases and is read in frame from base 1. The germline V gene sets CDR1 to SGHTS and CDR2 to YDEGEE.

The sequence was obtained from a woman aged 40 to 50 who had recovered from COVID-19. The sample comprised PBMCs or T cells enriched from blood (not recorded which). The chain is encoded by TRBV5-8 joined to TRBJ1-1, with 9 bases aligning to TRBD1. The nucleotide sequence is TGTGCCAGCAGCCGTAGACAGGGGGACACTGAAGCTTTCTTT. Translation gives CASSRRQGDTEAFF.